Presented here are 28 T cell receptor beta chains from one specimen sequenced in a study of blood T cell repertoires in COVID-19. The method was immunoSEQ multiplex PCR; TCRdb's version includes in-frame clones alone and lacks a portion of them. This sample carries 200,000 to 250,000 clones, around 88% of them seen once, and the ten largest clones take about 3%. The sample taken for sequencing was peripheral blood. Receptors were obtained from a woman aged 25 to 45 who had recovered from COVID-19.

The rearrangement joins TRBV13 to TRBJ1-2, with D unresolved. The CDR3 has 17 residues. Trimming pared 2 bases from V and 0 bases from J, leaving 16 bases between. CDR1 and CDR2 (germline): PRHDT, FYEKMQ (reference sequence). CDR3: CASSLKGQWRANYGYTF. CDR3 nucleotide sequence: TGTGCCAGCAGCTTAAAAGGCCAGTGGAGGGCTAACTATGGCTACACCTTC.

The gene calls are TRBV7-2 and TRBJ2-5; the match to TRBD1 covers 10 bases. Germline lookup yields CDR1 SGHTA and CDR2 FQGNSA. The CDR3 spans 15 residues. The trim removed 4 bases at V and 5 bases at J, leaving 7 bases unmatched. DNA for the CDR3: TGTGCCAGCAGCTCAGGACAGGGGGTCTTTGAGACCCAGTACTTC. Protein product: CASSSGQGVFETQYF.

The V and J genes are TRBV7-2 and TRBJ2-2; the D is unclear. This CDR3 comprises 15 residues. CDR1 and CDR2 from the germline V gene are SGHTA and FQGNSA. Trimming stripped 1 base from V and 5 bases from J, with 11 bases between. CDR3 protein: CASSLVDLVTGELFF. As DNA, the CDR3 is TGTGCCAGCAGCTTAGTCGACTTAGTGACCGGGGAGCTGTTTTTT. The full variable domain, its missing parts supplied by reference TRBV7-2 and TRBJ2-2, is GAGVSQSPSNKVTEKGKDVELRCDPISGHTALYWYRQSLGQGLEFLIYFQGNSAPDKSGLPSDRFSAERTGGSVSTLTIQRTQQEDSAVYLCASSLVDLVTGELFFGEGSRLTVL.

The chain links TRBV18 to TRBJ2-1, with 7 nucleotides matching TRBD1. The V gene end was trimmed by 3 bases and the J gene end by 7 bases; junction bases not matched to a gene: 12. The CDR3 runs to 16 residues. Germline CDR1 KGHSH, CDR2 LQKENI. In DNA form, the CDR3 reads TGTGCCAGCTCACCCGTCGTGACAGGGATTGCAAATGAGCAGTTCTTC. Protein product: CASSPVVTGIANEQFF.

Here the CDR3 DNA reads TGTGCCAGCAGTGAAACCCACAGGGGATTTGGTGAGCAGTACTTC. Amino acids: CASSETHRGFGEQYF. The V call is TRBV6-1, the J call TRBJ2-7; 7 bases align to TRBD1. CDR1 is MNHNS, CDR2 SASEGT, per germline. The CDR3 is made up of 15 amino acids. Losses at the gene ends were 2 bases for V and 7 bases for J; bases not matched to a gene: 11.

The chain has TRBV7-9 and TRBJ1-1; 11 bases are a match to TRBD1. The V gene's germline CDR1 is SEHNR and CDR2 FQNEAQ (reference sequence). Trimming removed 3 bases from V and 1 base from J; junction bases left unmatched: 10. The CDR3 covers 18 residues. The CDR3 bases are TGTGCCAGCAGCTTCCCAGGACAGGGGGCTGGAAGGAACACTGAAGCTTTCTTT. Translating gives CASSFPGQGAGRNTEAFF.

CDR3 loop: CASSSTTSGGQETQYF. CDR3 sequence (DNA): TGTGCCAGCAGCTCGACGACTAGCGGGGGCCAAGAGACCCAGTACTTC. V usage is TRBV7-3 and J usage is TRBJ2-5; 12 bases line up with TRBD2. This CDR3 has 16 residues. V gave up 4 bases and J gave up 1 base; unmatched junction bases: 4. CDR1 and CDR2 from the germline V gene are SGHTA and FQGTGA.

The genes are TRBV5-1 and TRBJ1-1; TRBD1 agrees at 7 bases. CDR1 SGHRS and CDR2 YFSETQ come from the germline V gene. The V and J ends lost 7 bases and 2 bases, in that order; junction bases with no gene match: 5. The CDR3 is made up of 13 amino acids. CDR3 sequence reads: CASRTGVNTEAFF. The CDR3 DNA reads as TGCGCCAGCCGCACAGGGGTCAACACTGAAGCTTTCTTT.

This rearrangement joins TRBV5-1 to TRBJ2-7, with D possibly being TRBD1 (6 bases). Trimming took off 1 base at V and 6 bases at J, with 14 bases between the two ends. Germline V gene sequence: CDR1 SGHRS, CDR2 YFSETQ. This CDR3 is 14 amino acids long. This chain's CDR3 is CASSLTQGLGEQYF. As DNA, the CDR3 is TGCGCCAGCAGCTTGACACAGGGTTTGGGCGAGCAGTACTTC.

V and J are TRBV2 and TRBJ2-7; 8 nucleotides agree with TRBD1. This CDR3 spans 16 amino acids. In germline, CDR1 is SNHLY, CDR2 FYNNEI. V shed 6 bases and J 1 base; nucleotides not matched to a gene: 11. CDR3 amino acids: CASSTNRDRPSYEQYF. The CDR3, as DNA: TGTGCCAGCAGCACAAACCGGGACAGGCCTTCCTACGAGCAGTACTTC. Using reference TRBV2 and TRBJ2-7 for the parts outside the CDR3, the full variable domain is EPEVTQTPSHQVTQMGQEVILRCVPISNHLYFYWYRQILGQKVEFLVSFYNNEISEKSEIFDDQFSVERPDGSNFTLKIRSTKLEDSAMYFCASSTNRDRPSYEQYFGPGTRLTVT.

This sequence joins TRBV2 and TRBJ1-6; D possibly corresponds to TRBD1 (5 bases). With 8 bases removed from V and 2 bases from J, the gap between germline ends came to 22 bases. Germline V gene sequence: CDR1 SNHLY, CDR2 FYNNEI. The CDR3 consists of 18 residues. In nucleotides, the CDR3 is TGTGCCAGCGGGTCTCCCTTGGGGACTTACGCCTATAATTCACCCCTCCACTTT. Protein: CASGSPLGTYAYNSPLHF.

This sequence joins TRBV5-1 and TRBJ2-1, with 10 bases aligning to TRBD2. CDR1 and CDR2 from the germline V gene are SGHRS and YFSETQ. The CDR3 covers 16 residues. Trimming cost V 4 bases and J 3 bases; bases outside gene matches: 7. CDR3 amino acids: CASSISGGTGYNEQFF. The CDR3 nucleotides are TGCGCCAGCAGCATTAGCGGGGGGACTGGCTACAATGAGCAGTTCTTC.

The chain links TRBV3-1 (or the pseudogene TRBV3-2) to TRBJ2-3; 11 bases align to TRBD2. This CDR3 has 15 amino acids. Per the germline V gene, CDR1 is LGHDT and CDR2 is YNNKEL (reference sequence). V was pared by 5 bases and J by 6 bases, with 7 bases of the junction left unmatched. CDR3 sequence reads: CASSLAGGPPDTQYF. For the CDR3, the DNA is TGTGCCAGCAGCTTAGCGGGGGGGCCCCCCGATACGCAGTATTTT.

The CDR3 bases are TGTGCCAGCAGTTATGGACTGACAGGAATGAACACTGAAGCTTTCTTT. Its protein is CASSYGLTGMNTEAFF. The chain has TRBV6-5 and TRBJ1-1; D may be TRBD1 (6 bases). Germline V gene sequence: CDR1 MNHEY, CDR2 SVGAGI. The V and J ends lost 3 bases and 0 bases respectively, with 14 bases between them. The CDR3 sequence is 16 residues long.

The CDR3 DNA sequence: TGTGCCAGCCGGAGCAGGGGCTATAATTCACCCCTCCACTTT. This encodes CASRSRGYNSPLHF. The J gene is TRBJ1-6, the V gene TRBV27, with D tentatively TRBD1 (6 bases). Trimming took 8 bases from V and 3 from J, leaving 11 bases between them. Germline CDR1 and CDR2: MNHEY and SMNVEV (reference sequence). The CDR3 contains 14 residues.

Here the CDR3 reads CASSLWAWGDLSSGANVLTF. DNA of the CDR3: TGTGCCAGCAGTTTATGGGCGTGGGGGGACCTTAGCTCTGGGGCCAACGTCCTGACTTTC. The J gene is TRBJ2-6, the V gene TRBV27, with a tentative D call TRBD2 (6 bases). CDR1 and CDR2 from the germline V gene are MNHEY and SMNVEV (reference sequence). The CDR3 loop spans 20 amino acids. With 1 base removed from V and 0 bases from J, the gap between germline ends came to 19 bases.

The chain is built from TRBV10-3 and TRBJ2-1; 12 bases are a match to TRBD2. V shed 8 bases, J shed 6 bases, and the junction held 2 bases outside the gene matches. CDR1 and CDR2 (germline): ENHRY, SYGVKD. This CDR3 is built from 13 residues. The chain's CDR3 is CAISSGGVNEQFF. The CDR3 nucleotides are TGTGCCATCTCTAGCGGGGGGGTCAATGAGCAGTTCTTC.

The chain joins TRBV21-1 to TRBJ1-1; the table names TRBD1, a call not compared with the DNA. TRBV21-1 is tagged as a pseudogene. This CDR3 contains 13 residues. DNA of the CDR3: TGTGCCAGCAGCAAAGTAGGGGGTGCTGAAGCTTTCTTT. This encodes CASSKVGGAEAFF.

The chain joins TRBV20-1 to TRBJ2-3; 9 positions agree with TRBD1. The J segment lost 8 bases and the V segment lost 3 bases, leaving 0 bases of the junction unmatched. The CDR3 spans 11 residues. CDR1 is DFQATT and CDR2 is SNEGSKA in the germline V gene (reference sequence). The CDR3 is CSARTGGTQYF. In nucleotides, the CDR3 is TGCAGTGCTAGGACAGGGGGTACGCAGTATTTT.

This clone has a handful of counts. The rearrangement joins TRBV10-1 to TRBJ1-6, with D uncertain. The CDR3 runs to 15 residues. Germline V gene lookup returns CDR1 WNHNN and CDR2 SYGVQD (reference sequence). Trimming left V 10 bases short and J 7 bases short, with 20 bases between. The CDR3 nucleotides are TGCGCCAACTCCGACCCCCTGGGAGGCAATTCACCCCTCCACTTT. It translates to CANSDPLGGNSPLHF.

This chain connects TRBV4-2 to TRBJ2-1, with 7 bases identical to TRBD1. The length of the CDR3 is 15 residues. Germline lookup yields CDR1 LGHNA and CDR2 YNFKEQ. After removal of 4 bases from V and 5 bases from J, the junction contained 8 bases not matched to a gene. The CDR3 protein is CASSPGAGGDNEQFF. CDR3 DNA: TGTGCCAGCAGCCCCGGGGCAGGGGGAGACAATGAGCAGTTCTTC.

The CDR3 is CASSRGTSGNEQFF. The CDR3, as DNA: TGTGCCAGCAGCAGGGGGACGTCGGGGAATGAGCAGTTCTTC. The V gene is TRBV13, the J gene TRBJ2-1, with D perhaps matching TRBD1 (6 bases). The germline CDR1 and CDR2 sequences are PRHDT and FYEKMQ (reference sequence). There are 14 residues in the CDR3. V dropped 5 bases and J dropped 7 bases, with 15 bases sitting between them.

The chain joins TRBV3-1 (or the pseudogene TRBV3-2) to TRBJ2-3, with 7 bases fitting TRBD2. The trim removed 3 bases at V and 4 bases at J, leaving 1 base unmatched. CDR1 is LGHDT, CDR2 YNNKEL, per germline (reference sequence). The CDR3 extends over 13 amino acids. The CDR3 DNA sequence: TGTGCCAGCAGCCAGCGGGGGTCAGATACGCAGTATTTT. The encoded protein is CASSQRGSDTQYF.

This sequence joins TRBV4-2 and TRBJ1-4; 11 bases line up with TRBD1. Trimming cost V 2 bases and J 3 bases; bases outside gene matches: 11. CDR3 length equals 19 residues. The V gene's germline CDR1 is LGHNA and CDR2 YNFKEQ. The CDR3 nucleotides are TGTGCCAGCAGCCAATCCCTTGGACAGGGGGCGCGGTCTAATGAAAAACTGTTTTTT. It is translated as CASSQSLGQGARSNEKLFF.

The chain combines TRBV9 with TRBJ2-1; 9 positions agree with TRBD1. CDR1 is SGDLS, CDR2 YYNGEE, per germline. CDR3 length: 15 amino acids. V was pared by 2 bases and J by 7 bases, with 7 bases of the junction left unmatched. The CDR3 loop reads CASSVGGTGTNEQFF. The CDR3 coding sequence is TGTGCCAGCAGCGTCGGCGGGACAGGGACTAATGAGCAGTTCTTC.

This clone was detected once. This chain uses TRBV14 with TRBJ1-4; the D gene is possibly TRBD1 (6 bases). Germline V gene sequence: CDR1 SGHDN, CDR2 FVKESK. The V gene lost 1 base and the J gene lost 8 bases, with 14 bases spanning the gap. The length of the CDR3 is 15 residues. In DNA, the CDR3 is TGTGCCAGCAGCCAAGCGAAGGGGGTGAGGGAAAAACTGTTTTTT. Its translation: CASSQAKGVREKLFF.

The DNA of the CDR3 is TGTGTTAGCGGGGGGGCATACAATGAGCAGTTCTTC. Translation gives CVSGGAYNEQFF. This chain connects TRBV12-3 or TRBV12-4 to TRBJ2-1; TRBD2 aligns across 11 bases. This CDR3 has 12 residues.

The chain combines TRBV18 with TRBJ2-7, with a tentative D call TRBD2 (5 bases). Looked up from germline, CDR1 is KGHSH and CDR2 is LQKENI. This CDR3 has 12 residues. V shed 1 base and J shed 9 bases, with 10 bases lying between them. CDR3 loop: CASSPQEGGQYF. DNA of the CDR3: TGTGCCAGCTCACCACAAGAAGGAGGGCAGTACTTC. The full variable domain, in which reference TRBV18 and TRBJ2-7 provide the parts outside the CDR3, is NAGVMQNPRHLVRRRGQEARLRCSPMKGHSHVYWYRQLPEEGLKFMVYLQKENIIDESGMPKERFSAEFPKEGPSILRIQQVVRGDSAAYFCASSPQEGGQYFGPGTRLTVT.